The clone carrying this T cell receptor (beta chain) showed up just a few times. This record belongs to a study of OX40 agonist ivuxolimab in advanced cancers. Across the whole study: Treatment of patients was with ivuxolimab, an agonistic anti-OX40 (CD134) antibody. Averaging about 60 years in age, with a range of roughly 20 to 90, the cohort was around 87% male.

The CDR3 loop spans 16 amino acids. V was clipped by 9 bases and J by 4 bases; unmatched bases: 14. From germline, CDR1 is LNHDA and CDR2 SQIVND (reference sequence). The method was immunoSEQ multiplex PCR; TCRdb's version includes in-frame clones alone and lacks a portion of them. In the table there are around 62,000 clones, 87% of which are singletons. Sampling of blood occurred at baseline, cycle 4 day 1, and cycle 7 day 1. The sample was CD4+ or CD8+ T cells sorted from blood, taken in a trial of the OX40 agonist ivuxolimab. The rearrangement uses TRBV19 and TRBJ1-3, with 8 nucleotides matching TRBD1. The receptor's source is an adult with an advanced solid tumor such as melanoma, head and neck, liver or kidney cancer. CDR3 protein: CASMATQGANGNTIYF. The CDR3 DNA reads TGTGCCAGCATGGCAACTCAGGGGGCGAACGGAAACACCATATATTTT. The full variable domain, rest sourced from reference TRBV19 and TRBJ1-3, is DGGITQSPKYLFRKEGQNVTLSCEQNLNHDAMYWYRQDPGQGLRLIYYSQIVNDFQKGDIAEGYSVSREKKESFPLTVTSAQKNPTAFYLCASMATQGANGNTIYFGEGSWLTVV.